The clone carrying this T cell receptor beta chain has at least ten counts. CDR3 size: 15 residues. V shed 1 base and J shed 6 bases, with 17 bases lying between them. Germline V gene lookup returns CDR1 SGHRS and CDR2 YFSETQ. The authors amplified TCR beta CDR3 regions, and they did so from RNA transcripts for repertoire sequencing. HTBI-primed first-round RT-PCR preceded second-round multiplex PCR. TCRdb called the multiplex PCR reads again in MiXCR, with one record for every CDR3 protein. Seen here are about 620,000 distinct CDR3 sequences, approximately 22% observed once, and the top ten hold more than 5.5%. This sample was included in a study of Graves' ophthalmopathy and Graves' hyperthyroidism.

The sequenced sample was peripheral blood. The genes are TRBV5-1 and TRBJ2-7; no clear D. The receptor's source is a woman aged 18-29 years with stable Graves' hyperthyroidism. Some clones in this sample may be carry-over from other donors' samples. CDR3 residues: CASSLSVGSSSEQYF. CDR3 sequence (DNA): TGCGCCAGCAGCTTGTCAGTGGGCTCGAGTTCCGAGCAGTACTTC.